A single sample gave rise to the 14 T cell receptor beta chains below, sequenced in a study of human T cells and chemical hapten exposure. TCRdb reprocessed the RACE reads via MiXCR and lists one record per CDR3 protein. The sample has roughly 380,000 distinct CDR3 sequences, 5% to 6.5% seen once. Time point of the sample: pre-sensitization, week 0. Specified treatment: therapeutic diphenylcyclopropenone sensitization with weekly scalp DPC. The sequencing used whole blood, collected in connection with sensitization to the hapten diphenylcyclopropenone (DPC). Receptor source: a woman aged 45 to 65 with alopecia areata. Some clones in this sample may be carry-over from other donors' samples.

This clonotype was found a few times. The V gene is TRBV27, the J gene TRBJ2-1; 10 positions agree with TRBD1. The CDR3 length is 15 residues. Germline CDR1 MNHEY, CDR2 SMNVEV (reference sequence). The V and J ends lost 7 bases and 5 bases, in that order; junction bases with no gene match: 8. The DNA of the CDR3 is TGTGCCAGCACCCTGGGACAGGGGTTCAACAATGAGCAGTTCTTC. It yields the protein CASTLGQGFNNEQFF.

Concerning this clonotype itself: A much more abundant neighbour one base away suggests this may be a read error. The rearrangement joins TRBV10-3 to TRBJ2-2; 9 bases are shared with TRBD1. Germline CDR1 ENHRY, CDR2 SYGVKD. The CDR3 extends over 12 amino acids. The CDR3 protein is CAVQGAAGELVF. The CDR3 region has the DNA TGTGCCGTACAGGGGGCGGCCGGGGAGCTGGTTTTT.

This clonotype was observed at least ten times. The chain uses TRBV3-1 and TRBJ2-5; no firm D call. The CDR3 length is 12 residues. V was shortened by 6 bases and J by 3 bases, with 8 bases between the two germline ends. Germline V lookup: CDR1 LGHDT, CDR2 YNNKEL (reference sequence). CDR3 loop: CASRHGEETQYF. CDR3 coding DNA: TGTGCCAGCAGACACGGAGAAGAGACCCAGTACTTC.

This clonotype appeared many times. The chain employs TRBV12-3 or TRBV12-4 and TRBJ2-7; 8 positions agree with TRBD1. With 1 base clipped from V and 4 bases from J, the junction kept 6 bases outside the gene matches. This CDR3 has 15 residues. CDR3 coding DNA: TGTGCCAGCAGTTTAGGACAGGGGACTTGGTACGAGCAGTACTTC. The encoded protein is CASSLGQGTWYEQYF.

Worth noting for this clonotype: This could be a read error, since a much larger clone is one nucleotide away. V gene TRBV2 combines with J gene TRBJ2-1; D is unclear. There are 12 residues in the CDR3. Germline CDR1 and CDR2: SNHLY and FYNNEI. The CDR3 spells CASSEGYNQQFF. The CDR3 nucleotides are TGTGCCAGCAGTGAGGGTTACAATCAGCAGTTCTTC. The variable domain in full, completed from reference TRBV2 and TRBJ2-1, reads EPEVTQTPSHQVTQMGQEVILRCVPISNHLYFYWYRQILGQKVEFLVSFYNNEISEKSEIFDDQFSVERPDGSNFTLKIRSTKLEDSAMYFCASSEGYNQQFFGPGTRLTVL.

This clonotype was detected ten times or more. The chain joins TRBV7-9 to TRBJ1-4; 7 bases map to TRBD1. With 4 bases clipped from V and 8 bases from J, the junction kept 10 bases outside the gene matches. This CDR3 has 15 amino acids. Germline CDR1 and CDR2: SEHNR and FQNEAQ (reference sequence). The CDR3 region has the DNA TGTGCCAGCAGCTCCCCGACAGGGATAGGAGAAAAACTGTTTTTT. This sequence encodes CASSSPTGIGEKLFF.

The gene calls are TRBV9 and TRBJ1-6; D may be TRBD1 (5 bases). This CDR3 spans 14 amino acids. Germline CDR1 and CDR2: SGDLS and YYNGEE. V dropped 3 bases and J dropped 8 bases, with 12 bases sitting between them. The CDR3 bases are TGTGCCAGCAGCGCGGACGTGGGGGATTCACCCCTCCACTTT. Protein: CASSADVGDSPLHF.

This clonotype appeared many times. V usage is TRBV3-1 and J usage is TRBJ2-3, with TRBD2 identical over 8 bases. This CDR3 has 15 amino acids. From germline, CDR1 is LGHDT and CDR2 YNNKEL (reference sequence). The V gene end was trimmed by 5 bases and the J gene end by 0 bases; junction bases not matched to a gene: 4. The DNA for the CDR3 is TGTGCCAGCAGCTCCGTAGCGGGGAGCACAGATACGCAGTATTTT. Protein product: CASSSVAGSTDTQYF.

The chain joins TRBV7-2 to TRBJ1-4; the D is unclear. The length of the CDR3 is 13 residues. The germline V gene encodes CDR1 SGHTA and CDR2 FQGNSA. The V gene lost 5 bases and the J gene lost 7 bases, with 11 bases spanning the gap. The CDR3 here is CASSREVGEKLFF. In DNA form, the CDR3 reads TGTGCCAGCAGCAGGGAGGTTGGTGAAAAACTGTTTTTT.

This clonotype occurred a few times. J is TRBJ1-2 and V is TRBV5-4, with D perhaps matching TRBD1 (5 bases). The germline gives CDR1 SGHNT, CDR2 YYREEE (reference sequence). The CDR3 covers 16 residues. V dropped 5 bases and J dropped 6 bases, with 23 bases sitting between them. CDR3 coding DNA: TGTGCCAGCAGGCGTGCAGGGTATAGGGAGTTGGATGGCTACACCTTC. Translated, it gives CASRRAGYRELDGYTF.

This clonotype has at least ten counts. This rearrangement joins TRBV7-9 to TRBJ1-5, with D hard to call. Between the trimmed V and J ends, which lost 8 bases and 3 bases, there was a span of 8 bases. From germline, CDR1 is SEHNR and CDR2 FQNEAQ (reference sequence). This CDR3 is built from 12 residues. DNA for the CDR3: TGTGCCAGCTCTTCGACCAATCAGCCCCAGCATTTT. The encoded protein is CASSSTNQPQHF.

This clonotype was picked up a small number of times. This chain joins TRBV25-1 and TRBJ2-5; weak D call: TRBD1 (5 bases). Germline lookup yields CDR1 MGHDK and CDR2 SYGVNS. V was pared by 7 bases and J by 5 bases, with 14 bases between. There are 13 residues in the CDR3. The CDR3 loop is CASTTWGEETQYF. The CDR3 region has the DNA TGTGCCAGCACCACGTGGGGCGAGGAGACCCAGTACTTC.

This clonotype has only a few counts. The rearrangement uses TRBV15 and TRBJ1-5; D is unclear. This CDR3 has 16 amino acids. The germline gives CDR1 LNHNV, CDR2 YYDKDF (reference sequence). Deletions cut 3 bases from V and 0 bases from J, with 12 bases between. The CDR3 coding sequence is TGTGCCACCAGCAGGGGTTCTAGTGCTAGCAATCAGCCCCAGCATTTT. Its protein is CATSRGSSASNQPQHF.

This chain joins TRBV12-3 or TRBV12-4 and TRBJ1-2; 9 bases line up with TRBD1. J was trimmed by 4 bases and V by 6 bases; bases with no gene match: 9. The CDR3 is made up of 15 amino acids. The CDR3 coding sequence is TGTGCCAGCAGCGAGGGACAGGGTGGAGCCTATGGCTACACCTTC. This sequence encodes CASSEGQGGAYGYTF.